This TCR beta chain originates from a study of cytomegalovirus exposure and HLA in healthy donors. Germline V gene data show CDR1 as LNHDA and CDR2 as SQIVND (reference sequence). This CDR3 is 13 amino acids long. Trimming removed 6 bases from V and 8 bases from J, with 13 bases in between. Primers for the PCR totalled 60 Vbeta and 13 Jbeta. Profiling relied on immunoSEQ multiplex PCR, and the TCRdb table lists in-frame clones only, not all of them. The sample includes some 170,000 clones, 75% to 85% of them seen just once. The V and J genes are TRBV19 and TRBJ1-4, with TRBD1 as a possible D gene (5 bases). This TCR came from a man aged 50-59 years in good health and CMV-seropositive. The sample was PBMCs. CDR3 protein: CASRGQNGEKLFF. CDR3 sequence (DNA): TGTGCCAGTAGAGGACAAAACGGAGAAAAACTGTTTTTT.